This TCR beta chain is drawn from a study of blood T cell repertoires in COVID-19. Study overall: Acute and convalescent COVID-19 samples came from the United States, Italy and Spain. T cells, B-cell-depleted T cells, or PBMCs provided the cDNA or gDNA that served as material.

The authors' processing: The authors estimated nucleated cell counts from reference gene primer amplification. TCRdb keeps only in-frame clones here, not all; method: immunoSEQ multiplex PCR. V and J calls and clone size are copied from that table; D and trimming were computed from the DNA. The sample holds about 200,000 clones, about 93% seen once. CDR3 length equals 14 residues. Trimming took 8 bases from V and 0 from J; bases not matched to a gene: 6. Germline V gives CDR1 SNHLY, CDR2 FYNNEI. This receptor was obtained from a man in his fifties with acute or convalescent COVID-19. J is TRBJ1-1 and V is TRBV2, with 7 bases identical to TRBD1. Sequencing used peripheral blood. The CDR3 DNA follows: TGTGCCAGCGGAAGGGACAGCTTGAACACTGAAGCTTTCTTT. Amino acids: CASGRDSLNTEAFF. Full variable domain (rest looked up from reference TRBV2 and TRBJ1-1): EPEVTQTPSHQVTQMGQEVILRCVPISNHLYFYWYRQILGQKVEFLVSFYNNEISEKSEIFDDQFSVERPDGSNFTLKIRSTKLEDSAMYFCASGRDSLNTEAFFGQGTRLTVV.